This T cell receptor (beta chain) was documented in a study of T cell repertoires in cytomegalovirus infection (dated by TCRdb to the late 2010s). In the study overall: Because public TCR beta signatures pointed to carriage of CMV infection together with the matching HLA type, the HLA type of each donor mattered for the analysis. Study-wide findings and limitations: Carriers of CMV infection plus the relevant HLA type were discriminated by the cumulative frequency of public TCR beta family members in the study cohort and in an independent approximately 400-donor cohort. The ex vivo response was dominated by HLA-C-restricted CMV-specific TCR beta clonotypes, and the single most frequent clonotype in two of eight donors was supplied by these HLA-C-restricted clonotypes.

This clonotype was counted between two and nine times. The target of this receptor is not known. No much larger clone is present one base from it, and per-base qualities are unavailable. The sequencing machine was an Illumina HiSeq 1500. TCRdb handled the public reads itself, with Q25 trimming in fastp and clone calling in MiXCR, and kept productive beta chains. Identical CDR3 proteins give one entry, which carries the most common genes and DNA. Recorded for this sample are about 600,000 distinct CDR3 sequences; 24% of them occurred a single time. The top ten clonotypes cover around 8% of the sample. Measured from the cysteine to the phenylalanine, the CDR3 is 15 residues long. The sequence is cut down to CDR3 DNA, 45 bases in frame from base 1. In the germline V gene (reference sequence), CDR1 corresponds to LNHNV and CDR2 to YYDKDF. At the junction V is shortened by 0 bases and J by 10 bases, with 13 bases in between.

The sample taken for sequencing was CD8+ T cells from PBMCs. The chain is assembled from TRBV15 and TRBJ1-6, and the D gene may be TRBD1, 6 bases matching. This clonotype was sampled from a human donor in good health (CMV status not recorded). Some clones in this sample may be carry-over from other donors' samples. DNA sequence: TGTGCCACCAGCAGAGATCTGGGGGCTGGGTCACCCCTCCACTTT. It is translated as CATSRDLGAGSPLHF.